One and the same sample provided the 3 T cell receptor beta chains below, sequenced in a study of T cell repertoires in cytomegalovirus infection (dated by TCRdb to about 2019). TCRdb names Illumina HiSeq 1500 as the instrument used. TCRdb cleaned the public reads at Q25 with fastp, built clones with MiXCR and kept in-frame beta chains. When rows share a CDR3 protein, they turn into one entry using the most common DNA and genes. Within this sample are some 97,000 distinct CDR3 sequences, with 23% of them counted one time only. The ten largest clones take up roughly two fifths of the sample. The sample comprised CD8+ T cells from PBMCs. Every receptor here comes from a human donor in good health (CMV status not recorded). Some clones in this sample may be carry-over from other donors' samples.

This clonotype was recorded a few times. The CDR3 loop is CASSHRGNTEAFF. The CDR3 nucleotides read TGTGCCAGCAGCCACCGGGGGAACACTGAAGCTTTCTTT. V usage is TRBV6-1 and J usage is TRBJ1-1; D remains ambiguous. Germline assignment: CDR1 MNHNS and CDR2 SASEGT. V lost 6 bases to trimming and J lost 1 base, with 9 bases between them. CDR3 length: 13 residues.

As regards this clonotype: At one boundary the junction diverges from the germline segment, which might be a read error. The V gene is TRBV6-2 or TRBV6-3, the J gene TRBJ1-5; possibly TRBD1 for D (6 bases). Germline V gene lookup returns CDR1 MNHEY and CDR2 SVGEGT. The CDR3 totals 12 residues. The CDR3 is CASSYVGAPASF. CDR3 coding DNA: TGTGCCAGCAGTTACGTGGGGGCCCCGGCCTCTTTT.

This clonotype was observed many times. The CDR3 sequence: CASSLLDQPQHF. DNA for the CDR3: TGTGCCAGCAGCTTACTCGATCAGCCCCAGCATTTT. V usage is TRBV7-8 and J usage is TRBJ1-5; no clear D gene. The germline V gene encodes CDR1 SGHVS and CDR2 FQNEAQ. The CDR3 sequence is 12 residues long. The V gene lost 2 bases and the J gene lost 5 bases, with 4 bases spanning the gap. Looking up the rest from reference TRBV7-8 and TRBJ1-5 gives the full variable domain: GAGVSQSPRYKVAKRGQDVALRCDPISGHVSLFWYQQALGQGPEFLTYFQNEAQLDKSGLPSDRFFAERPEGSVSTLKIQRTQQEDSAVYLCASSLLDQPQHFGDGTRLSIL.